The 20 T cell receptor beta chains listed next were all sequenced from one sample in a study of shared clonotypes between healthy human individuals. Clones were read by immunoSEQ multiplex PCR, and TCRdb kept only the in-frame ones, dropping some. Of some 500,000 clones in the sample, around 96% are singletons; the top ten hold 0.064%. What was sequenced was naive CD4+ T cells sorted from blood. Subset noted: CD45RA+ positively selected. These receptors all come from a woman under 40 in good health.

The rearrangement links TRBV19 to TRBJ2-4, with 7 bases lining up with TRBD1. This CDR3 contains 14 residues. Germline V gene data show CDR1 as LNHDA and CDR2 as SQIVND (reference sequence). With V trimmed by 3 bases and J by 6 bases, 5 bases remained unmatched. The CDR3 nucleotides read TGTGCCAGTAGTATCGGGGACAGAATAAACATTCAGTACTTC. Protein: CASSIGDRINIQYF.

The chain uses TRBV10-3 and TRBJ2-1; the D gene is possibly TRBD1 (5 bases). CDR1 and CDR2 (germline): ENHRY, SYGVKD. The CDR3 totals 13 residues. Trimming shortened V by 7 bases and J by 7 bases, and 14 bases separated the two germline ends. The CDR3: CAITGGRANEQFF. The CDR3 DNA reads TGTGCCATCACTGGTGGCAGGGCTAATGAGCAGTTCTTC.

The chain uses TRBV10-2 and TRBJ2-3, with D possibly being TRBD1 (6 bases). The germline V and J ends were trimmed by 8 bases and 3 bases, with 21 bases remaining between them. Germline V lookup: CDR1 WSHSY, CDR2 SAAADI. CDR3 length: 16 residues. CDR3 in DNA: TGCGCCAGCGGGGCTATGGTGGGGGCTTGGACAGATACGCAGTATTTT. It translates to CASGAMVGAWTDTQYF.

The chain is built from TRBV5-1 and TRBJ2-7, with 10 bases fitting TRBD1. There are 13 residues in the CDR3. V was pared by 3 bases and J by 5 bases, with 2 bases of the junction left unmatched. CDR1 SGHRS and CDR2 YFSETQ come from the germline V gene. CDR3 bases: TGCGCCAGCAGCTGGGGACAGGGGAACGAGCAGTACTTC. As protein: CASSWGQGNEQYF.

The rearrangement links TRBV6-6 to TRBJ2-2; D is undetermined. The CDR3 has 15 residues. Germline V CDR1 and CDR2: MNHNY, SVGAGI (reference sequence). V shed 5 bases and J shed 0 bases, with 10 bases lying between them. CDR3: CASSRGYSNTGELFF. Written as DNA, the CDR3 is TGTGCCAGCAGTCGAGGCTACTCGAACACCGGGGAGCTGTTTTTT.

The V gene is TRBV7-9, the J gene TRBJ1-4; no reliable D call. V was trimmed by 5 bases and J by 7 bases, leaving 20 bases between them. Germline V lookup: CDR1 SEHNR, CDR2 FQNEAQ (reference sequence). The CDR3 sequence is 16 residues long. CDR3 region: CASSPRGGGVGEKLFF. DNA of the CDR3: TGTGCCAGCAGCCCCCGGGGAGGTGGGGTAGGTGAAAAACTGTTTTTT.

This clone was seen only a few times. The J gene is TRBJ2-7, the V gene TRBV6-1; perhaps TRBD1 as D (5 bases). CDR1 and CDR2 from the germline V gene are MNHNS and SASEGT. This CDR3 is 12 amino acids long. The V and J ends lost 8 bases and 4 bases respectively, with 12 bases between them. DNA of the CDR3: TGTGCCAGCGCCGGTAGGGGTTACGAGCAGTACTTC. Translated: CASAGRGYEQYF.

V usage is TRBV29-1 and J usage is TRBJ2-7, with 9 bases fitting TRBD1. The V and J ends lost 6 bases and 6 bases, in that order; junction bases with no gene match: 6. From germline, CDR1 is SQVTM and CDR2 ANQGSEA. There are 12 residues in the CDR3. The CDR3 region has the DNA TGCAGCGTCGCGGGACAGGGCCGCGAGCAGTACTTC. Translating it yields CSVAGQGREQYF.

As DNA, the CDR3 is TGCGCCAGCAGCCACGGACTCAGGGGGCTCTATGGCTACACCTTC. It specifies CASSHGLRGLYGYTF. This rearrangement joins TRBV4-1 to TRBJ1-2, with 8 bases identical to TRBD1. Germline V lookup: CDR1 MGHRA, CDR2 YSYEKL. This CDR3 region has 15 residues. Germline trimming cut 3 bases from V and 4 bases from J; bases unmatched to any gene: 7.

This chain links TRBV7-9 with TRBJ2-2; D gene unclear. The CDR3 totals 12 residues. The V gene's germline CDR1 is SEHNR and CDR2 FQNEAQ (reference sequence). V lost 5 bases, J lost 2 bases, and 3 bases lay in between. The CDR3 DNA reads TGTGCCAGCAGCAAAAACACCGGGGAGCTGTTTTTT. Translation gives CASSKNTGELFF.

The chain is built from TRBV19 and TRBJ1-2; D not certain. The ends were cut back, 4 bases at V and 7 bases at J, with 13 bases in the middle. The CDR3 loop spans 13 amino acids. In germline, CDR1 is LNHDA, CDR2 SQIVND (reference sequence). The CDR3 here is CASSNGFSGGYTF. As DNA, the CDR3 is TGTGCCAGTAGTAATGGATTCAGCGGTGGCTACACCTTC.

The rearrangement uses TRBV5-1 and TRBJ2-3, with 8 bases aligning to TRBD2. The germline V gene has CDR1 SGHRS and CDR2 YFSETQ. V gave up 5 bases and J gave up 5 bases; unmatched junction bases: 19. The CDR3 has 18 amino acids. The CDR3 sequence: CASSGGLAGVSSQDTQYF. The CDR3 DNA follows: TGCGCCAGCAGTGGGGGGCTAGCGGGCGTTTCTTCCCAAGATACGCAGTATTTT.

This clone appeared once. V gene TRBV25-1 combines with J gene TRBJ2-7; 12 nucleotides align to TRBD2. The CDR3 is made up of 16 amino acids. After removal of 4 bases from V and 5 bases from J, the junction contained 9 bases not matched to a gene. Germline CDR1 MGHDK, CDR2 SYGVNS. The DNA of the CDR3 is TGTGCCAGCAGTGCCCTTTCTAGCGGGAGGGCCCACGAGCAGTACTTC. Its protein is CASSALSSGRAHEQYF.

This chain links TRBV18 with TRBJ2-5; D is ambiguous. The CDR3 is 14 residues long. Trimming stripped 6 bases from V and 1 base from J, with 12 bases between. Germline assignment: CDR1 KGHSH and CDR2 LQKENI. This CDR3 is CASSPGPRQETQYF. Here the CDR3 DNA reads TGTGCCAGCTCCCCCGGGCCCCGCCAAGAGACCCAGTACTTC. The full variable domain, completed using reference TRBV18 and TRBJ2-5, is NAGVMQNPRHLVRRRGQEARLRCSPMKGHSHVYWYRQLPEEGLKFMVYLQKENIIDESGMPKERFSAEFPKEGPSILRIQQVVRGDSAAYFCASSPGPRQETQYFGPGTRLLVL.

The chain recombines TRBV2 with TRBJ1-1, with 7 bases lining up with TRBD1. This CDR3 has 14 amino acids. The V and J ends lost 3 bases and 1 base, in that order; junction bases with no gene match: 2. CDR1 is SNHLY and CDR2 is FYNNEI in the germline V gene. The CDR3 loop is CASSEGQKNTEAFF. The CDR3 DNA is TGTGCCAGCAGTGAGGGACAGAAGAACACTGAAGCTTTCTTT.

The V and J genes are TRBV27 and TRBJ1-1; a possible D gene is TRBD1 (5 bases). V was trimmed by 7 bases and J by 6 bases, leaving 18 bases between them. CDR1 and CDR2 (germline): MNHEY, SMNVEV (reference sequence). The CDR3 contains 14 residues. The CDR3 sequence is CASTPRRGNPEAFF. In nucleotides, the CDR3 is TGTGCCAGCACCCCGCGGAGGGGCAATCCTGAAGCTTTCTTT.

The chain combines TRBV7-8 with TRBJ1-1; no clear D gene. V was cut by 5 bases and J by 4 bases, with 11 bases left in between. This CDR3 is 13 amino acids long. Germline CDR1 reads SGHVS; CDR2 reads FQNEAQ. The CDR3 here is CASSRMGGTEAFF. In DNA form, the CDR3 reads TGTGCCAGCAGCCGCATGGGCGGCACTGAAGCTTTCTTT.

V is TRBV6-6 and J is TRBJ2-1; 10 positions match TRBD1. Germline V gives CDR1 MNHNY, CDR2 SVGAGI (reference sequence). The length of the CDR3 is 15 residues. V shed 0 bases and J 9 bases; nucleotides not matched to a gene: 5. The CDR3 here is CASSYSGTGAVEQFF. CDR3 in DNA: TGTGCCAGCAGTTACTCCGGGACAGGGGCGGTTGAGCAGTTCTTC.

J is TRBJ2-5 and V is TRBV19; maybe TRBD1 (6 bases). The CDR3 covers 12 residues. Trimming took 5 bases from V and 5 from J, leaving 9 bases between them. Germline CDR1 and CDR2: LNHDA and SQIVND (reference sequence). CDR3 coding DNA: TGTGCCAGTAGTTTCAGGGGCGAGACCCAGTACTTC. This encodes CASSFRGETQYF.

The chain combines TRBV14 with TRBJ1-1, with a possible D match to TRBD1 (5 bases). The germline V gene encodes CDR1 SGHDN and CDR2 FVKESK. CDR3 length equals 13 residues. Trimming stripped 2 bases from V and 1 base from J, with 5 bases between. The CDR3 is CASSQQGNTEAFF. CDR3 DNA sequence: TGTGCCAGCAGCCAACAGGGGAACACTGAAGCTTTCTTT.